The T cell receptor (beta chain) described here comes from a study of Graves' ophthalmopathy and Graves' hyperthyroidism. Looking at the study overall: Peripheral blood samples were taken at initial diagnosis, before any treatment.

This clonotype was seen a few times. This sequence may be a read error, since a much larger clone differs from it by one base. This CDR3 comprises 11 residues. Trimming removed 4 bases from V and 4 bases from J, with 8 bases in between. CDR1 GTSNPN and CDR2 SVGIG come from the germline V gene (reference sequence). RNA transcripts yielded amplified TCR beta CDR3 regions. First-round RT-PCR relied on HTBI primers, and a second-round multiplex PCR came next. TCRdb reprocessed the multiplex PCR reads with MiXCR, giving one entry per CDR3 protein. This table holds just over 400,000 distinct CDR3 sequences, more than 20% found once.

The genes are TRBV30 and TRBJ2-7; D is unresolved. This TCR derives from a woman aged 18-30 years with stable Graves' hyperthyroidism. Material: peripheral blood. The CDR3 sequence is CAWTYSYEQYF. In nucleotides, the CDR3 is TGTGCCTGGACATACAGTTACGAGCAGTACTTC.